Listed below are T cell receptor beta chains from one sample, sequenced in a study of cytomegalovirus exposure and HLA in healthy donors. The method was immunoSEQ multiplex PCR; TCRdb's version includes in-frame clones alone and lacks a portion of them. The repertoire holds about 200,000 clones, 87% seen once, with approximately 2% in the top ten. The sample consisted of PBMCs. These receptors were obtained from a woman aged 18 to 35 in good health and CMV-seropositive. Each CDR3 is given with its conserved first and last residue. D genes are given only for firm matches. Clone sizes are given selectively: once, few, many, or a class where the clone is expanded.

TGTGCCAGCAGCTCGCTGGGACTAGCGGGGCAATACTTC	CASSSLGLAGQYF	few	TRBJ2-7	TRBD2	TRBV7-6
TGCGCCAGCAGCCAAGAAGGGCTAGCCAATGAGCAGTTCTTC	CASSQEGLANEQFF	.	TRBJ2-1	.	TRBV4-1
TGTGCCAGCAGCGGGGGGACTAGCGGGATAAACTGGAATGAGCAGTTCTTC	CASSGGTSGINWNEQFF	.	TRBJ2-1	TRBD2	TRBV9
TGTGCCAGCAGCTTAGGACTAGCGACCCGATACGAGCAGTACTTC	CASSLGLATRYEQYF	.	TRBJ2-7	TRBD2	TRBV13
TGTGCCAGCAGTCCCGGACTAGCGGGGGAGACCCAGTACTTC	CASSPGLAGETQYF	few	TRBJ2-5	TRBD2	TRBV6-6
TGCGCCAGCAGTGGGCTAGCGGGTGGGTACGAGCAGTACTTC	CASSGLAGGYEQYF	.	TRBJ2-7	TRBD2	TRBV10-2
TGCGCCAGCAGCCAAGCGGGAGGGGGCGACTATGGCTACACCTTC	CASSQAGGGDYGYTF	.	TRBJ1-2	TRBD1	TRBV4-1
TGTGCCTGGAGGTCGGGACAGGACCTTCGCGAGACCCAGTACTTC	CAWRSGQDLRETQYF	.	TRBJ2-5	TRBD1	TRBV30
TGTGCCAGCTCACCATGGACTAGCGGGAGTGAGGATGAGCAGTTCTTC	CASSPWTSGSEDEQFF	.	TRBJ2-1	TRBD2	TRBV18
TGCGCCAGCAGCCACCGAAGCGGGTTCTCCTACAATGAGCAGTTCTTC	CASSHRSGFSYNEQFF	.	TRBJ2-1	.	TRBV4-1
TGCGCCAGCAGCTCCGCTCGGGAGACCCAGTACTTC	CASSSARETQYF	once	TRBJ2-5	.	TRBV5-1
TGTGCCAGCAGCCAAGGGAAACTAGAGGGTGGGGAGACCCAGTACTTC	CASSQGKLEGGETQYF	few	TRBJ2-5	.	TRBV4-2
TGTGCCAGCAGCTTAGATGGGGGGTTGGACGAGCAGTACTTC	CASSLDGGLDEQYF	.	TRBJ2-7	.	TRBV7-9
TGTGCCAGCAGCCAAGGCAACCGAGCGGGAGGAATCGGGGAGCTGTTTTTT	CASSQGNRAGGIGELFF	few	TRBJ2-2	TRBD2	TRBV4-2
TGTGCCAGTAGTGCTACAACAGGGAAGGGTGGTTATGGCTACACCTTC	CASSATTGKGGYGYTF	once	TRBJ1-2	.	TRBV19
TGTGCCACCAGCAGAAGACAGGGGCGGTACGAGCAGTACTTC	CATSRRQGRYEQYF	.	TRBJ2-7	TRBD1	TRBV15
TGTGCCAGCAGTGGGCAGGCCTATAGCAATCAGCCCCAGCATTTT	CASSGQAYSNQPQHF	.	TRBJ1-5	.	TRBV2
TGTGCCAGTAGTCCGACAGGGGATAACACCTACGAGCAGTACTTC	CASSPTGDNTYEQYF	.	TRBJ2-7	TRBD1	TRBV19
TGTGCCAGCAGCGTGACTTCTATGAACACTGAAGCTTTCTTT	CASSVTSMNTEAFF	.	TRBJ1-1	.	TRBV2
TGTGCCAGCAGTTTATTTGACAGTGGGGGCGACGAGCAGTACTTC	CASSLFDSGGDEQYF	.	TRBJ2-7	.	TRBV28
TGTGCCACCAGCAGGGCAATTGGGGGGGTAGTCGAGCAGTACTTC	CATSRAIGGVVEQYF	.	TRBJ2-7	TRBD2	TRBV15
TGTGCCATCGAGGCTAGCGGAGTCTACAATGAGCAGTTCTTC	CAIEASGVYNEQFF	.	TRBJ2-1	TRBD2	TRBV10-3
TGCGCCAGCAGCCAAGATCAGGGGGCCAACTACAATGAGCAGTTCTTC	CASSQDQGANYNEQFF	.	TRBJ2-1	TRBD1	TRBV4-1
TGTGCCAGCAGCTTATCGTGGTGGTCGTCGGGGAGCGGGAGAAGTTACGAGCAGTACTTC	CASSLSWWSSGSGRSYEQYF	.	TRBJ2-7	TRBD2	TRBV7-3
TGTGCCAGCAGTGCGCTGGGCAGTCCCCAAGAGACCCAGTACTTC	CASSALGSPQETQYF	.	TRBJ2-5	.	TRBV6-5
TGTGCCTGGAGTGAGGGACAGGGGCGTTCTGAAGCTTTCTTT	CAWSEGQGRSEAFF	.	TRBJ1-1	TRBD1	TRBV30
TGTGCCAGCAGCCCTGGACTAGAGGGCTACGAGCAGTACTTC	CASSPGLEGYEQYF	.	TRBJ2-7	TRBD2	TRBV7-6
TGTGCCTGGAGTGTGGGGCAGGGGAATCGAGAGACCCAGTACTTC	CAWSVGQGNRETQYF	.	TRBJ2-5	.	TRBV30
TGTGCCAGCAGCGACGACAGGGCGAGAAGGCAGCCCCAGCATTTT	CASSDDRARRQPQHF	.	TRBJ1-5	TRBD1	TRBV6-1
TGTGCCAGTAGTATAAACAGTTTCGAAAAACTGTTTTTT	CASSINSFEKLFF	.	TRBJ1-4	.	TRBV19
TGTGCCAGCAGCCCCGCAAGCGGGAGGTTTAACACCGGGGAGCTGTTTTTT	CASSPASGRFNTGELFF	.	TRBJ2-2	TRBD2	TRBV13
TGTGCCAGCAGCTGGGCCCTGGGACAGTTAAGCAATCAGCCCCAGCATTTT	CASSWALGQLSNQPQHF	.	TRBJ1-5	TRBD1	TRBV7-8
TGTGCCAGCAGTTTAGTTCTAGTCCGGGAGACCCAGTACTTC	CASSLVLVRETQYF	.	TRBJ2-5	.	TRBV28
TGTGCCAGCAGTTACTCCGCGACAGGGAATAACTATGGCTACACCTTC	CASSYSATGNNYGYTF	.	TRBJ1-2	TRBD1	TRBV6-6
TGTGCCAGCTCACCACCAACAGGGGCTGGAAACACCATATATTTT	CASSPPTGAGNTIYF	.	TRBJ1-3	TRBD1	TRBV18
TGTGCCTACAGGGCGGTTGAAACTGAAGCTTTCTTT	CAYRAVETEAFF	once	TRBJ1-1	.	TRBV30
TGTGCCAGCAAGGCTAGCGGTAGCACAGATACGCAGTATTTT	CASKASGSTDTQYF	.	TRBJ2-3	TRBD2	TRBV2
TGTGCCAGCAGCTTATATCGGGGGGCCAACGAGCAGTACTTC	CASSLYRGANEQYF	.	TRBJ2-7	.	TRBV7-7
TGCGCCAGCAGCTTGGACCTAAGCTCCGGGGAGCTGTTTTTT	CASSLDLSSGELFF	.	TRBJ2-2	.	TRBV5-1
TGTGCCAGCAGTCCCCTCGCAGGGGTGGGTGAAAAACTGTTTTTT	CASSPLAGVGEKLFF	.	TRBJ1-4	.	TRBV14